This T cell receptor (beta chain) derives from a study of T cell responses to AZD1222 COVID-19 vaccine. Trimming took off 2 bases at V and 0 bases at J, with 21 bases between the two ends. Germline lookup yields CDR1 SGHRS and CDR2 YFSETQ. The CDR3 has 19 residues. The protocol was immunoSEQ multiplex PCR, while the TCRdb copy is restricted to in-frame clones and leaves out a portion. This table has fewer than 130,000 clones, over 85% appearing once. Second-dose schedules of about 4 or about 12 weeks were combined. V is TRBV5-1 and J is TRBJ2-1, with D perhaps TRBD2 (6 bases). This specimen consisted of peripheral blood, obtained 28 days after the second AZD1222 dose. This clonotype was obtained from an adult who received the AZD1222 COVID-19 vaccine. The CDR3 loop reads CASSFRFGRGPNSYNEQFF. CDR3 sequence (DNA): TGCGCCAGCAGCTTTAGGTTTGGGCGGGGCCCTAACTCCTACAATGAGCAGTTCTTC.